The sample holds one count of the clone carrying this T cell receptor (beta chain). The antigen is unknown. The source of the sample is a study of OX40 agonist ivuxolimab in advanced cancers. Study in general: Hepatocellular carcinoma, melanoma, renal cell or head and neck cancer was diagnosed in the dose-escalation patients. Study results and limitations: Partial responders at 0.1-3.0 mg/kg showed near-lowest clonal expansion.

Assay used: immunoSEQ multiplex PCR; TCRdb lists only in-frame clones, some missing. The sample contains approximately 87,000 clones, around nine tenths of which appear only once. The CDR3 totals 14 residues. Trimming removed 4 bases from V and 8 bases from J; junction bases left unmatched: 10. Germline V gives CDR1 MDHEN, CDR2 SYDVKM. V is TRBV28 and J is TRBJ1-2; 7 positions agree with TRBD1. Specimen: CD4+ or CD8+ T cells sorted from blood, collected in a trial of the OX40 agonist ivuxolimab. The receptor was isolated from an adult with an advanced solid tumor such as melanoma, head and neck, liver or kidney cancer. The CDR3 sequence: CASSSTDRVKGYTF. In DNA form, the CDR3 reads TGTGCCAGCAGTTCAACCGACAGGGTAAAGGGCTACACCTTC.